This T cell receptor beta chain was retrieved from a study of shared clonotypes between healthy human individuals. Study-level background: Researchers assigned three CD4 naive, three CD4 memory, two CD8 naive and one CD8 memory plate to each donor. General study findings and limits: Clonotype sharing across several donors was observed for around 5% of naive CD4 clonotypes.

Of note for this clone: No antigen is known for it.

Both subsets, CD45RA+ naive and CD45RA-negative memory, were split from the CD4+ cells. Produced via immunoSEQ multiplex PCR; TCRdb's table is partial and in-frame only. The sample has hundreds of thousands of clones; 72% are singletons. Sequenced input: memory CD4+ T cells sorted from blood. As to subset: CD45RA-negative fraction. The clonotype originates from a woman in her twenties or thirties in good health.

The CDR3 DNA follows: TGTGCCAGTACCCTTAAGAGGGGAGGCTACACCTTC. It codes for CASTLKRGGYTF. This chain links TRBV19 with TRBJ1-2; possible D gene TRBD1, 5 bases. CDR3 length: 12 amino acids. Germline V CDR1 and CDR2: LNHDA, SQIVND (reference sequence). Trimming left V 7 bases short and J 8 bases short, with 14 bases between.